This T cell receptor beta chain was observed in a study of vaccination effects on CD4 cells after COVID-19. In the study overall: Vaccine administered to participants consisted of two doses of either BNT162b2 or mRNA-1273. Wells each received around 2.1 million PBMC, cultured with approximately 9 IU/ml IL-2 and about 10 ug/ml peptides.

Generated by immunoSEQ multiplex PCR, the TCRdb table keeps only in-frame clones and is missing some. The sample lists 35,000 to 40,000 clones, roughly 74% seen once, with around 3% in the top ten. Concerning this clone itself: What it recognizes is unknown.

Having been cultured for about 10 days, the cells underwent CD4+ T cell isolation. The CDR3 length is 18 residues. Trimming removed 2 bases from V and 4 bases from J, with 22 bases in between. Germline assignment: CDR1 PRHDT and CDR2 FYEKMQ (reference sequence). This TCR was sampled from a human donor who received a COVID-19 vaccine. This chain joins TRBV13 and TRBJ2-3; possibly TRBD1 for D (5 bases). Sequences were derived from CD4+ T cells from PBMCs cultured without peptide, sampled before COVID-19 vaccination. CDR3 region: CASSLQLGRTRHADTQYF. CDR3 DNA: TGTGCCAGCAGCTTACAGTTGGGCCGGACAAGACACGCAGATACGCAGTATTTT.